The 23 T cell receptor beta chains below were found in one sample sequenced in a study of shared clonotypes between healthy human individuals. Naive CD8 populations comprised CD45RO-negative cells positively selected for CCR7, excluding terminally differentiated effector memory CD45RA+ cells. Repertoires were generated with immunoSEQ multiplex PCR, while TCRdb's copy carries only in-frame clones and drops some. The data hold millions of clones, with about 93% observed a single time. Sequencing was done on a sample of naive CD8+ T cells from PBMCs. The receptors were gathered from a man younger than 35 in good health. Some clones in this sample may be carry-over from other donors' samples.

The chain links TRBV4-3 to TRBJ2-7, with D possibly being TRBD1 (6 bases). The germline V gene encodes CDR1 LGHNA and CDR2 YSLEER. V was shortened by 1 base and J by 3 bases, with 16 bases between the two germline ends. This CDR3 comprises 16 residues. CDR3 nucleotide sequence: TGCGCCAGCAGCCAAGGGAAGGGGGTGGGGTACTACGAGCAGTACTTC. Encoded protein: CASSQGKGVGYYEQYF.

This clone was detected only once. This sample includes further DNA sequences coding for the same CDR3. V usage is TRBV19 and J usage is TRBJ2-7, with D perhaps being TRBD1 or TRBD2 (5 bases each). The germline V gene has CDR1 LNHDA and CDR2 SQIVND (reference sequence). The CDR3 runs to 14 residues. V lost 5 bases and J lost 1, with 12 bases in between. The CDR3 loop reads CASSARDGSYEQYF. CDR3 nucleotides: TGTGCCAGTAGTGCCCGGGACGGTTCCTACGAGCAGTACTTC.

The V call is TRBV5-7, the J call TRBJ2-7; the match to TRBD1 covers 8 bases. TRBV5-7 falls under the ORF class, with uncertain function. V lost 4 bases and J lost 3; bases outside the gene matches: 9. CDR3 length: 15 amino acids. CDR3 region: CASSPLAGTGYEQYF. CDR3 DNA sequence: TGTGCCAGCAGCCCTCTCGCCGGGACAGGCTACGAGCAGTACTTC.

The chain joins TRBV6-1 to TRBJ2-7; TRBD1 aligns across 7 bases. Per the germline V gene, CDR1 is MNHNS and CDR2 is SASEGT. With 0 bases clipped from V and 2 bases from J, the junction kept 7 bases outside the gene matches. There are 16 residues in the CDR3. In DNA form, the CDR3 reads TGTGCCAGCAGTGAAGCGCTTGGGGACAGCCCCTACGAGCAGTACTTC. Encoded protein: CASSEALGDSPYEQYF.

The chain has TRBV6-5 and TRBJ2-3; D tentatively fits TRBD1 or TRBD2 (5 bases each). From germline, CDR1 is MNHEY and CDR2 SVGAGI. The CDR3 sequence is 14 residues long. Trimming cost V 5 bases and J 5 bases, with 14 bases left between them. CDR3: CASSAYRDRDTQYF. DNA of the CDR3: TGTGCCAGCAGTGCTTACCGGGACCGAGATACGCAGTATTTT.

This chain joins TRBV7-9 and TRBJ2-5; 8 bases agree with TRBD1. Germline lookup yields CDR1 SEHNR and CDR2 FQNEAQ (reference sequence). The CDR3 is 15 residues long. Losses at the gene ends were 5 bases for V and 5 bases for J; bases not matched to a gene: 10. The CDR3 coding sequence is TGTGCCAGCAGCCGCCAGGGGGCTATGGGGGAGACCCAGTACTTC. Translating gives CASSRQGAMGETQYF. Supplemented by reference TRBV7-9 and TRBJ2-5, the full variable domain reads DTGVSQNPRHKITKRGQNVTFRCDPISEHNRLYWYRQTLGQGPEFLTYFQNEAQLEKSRLLSDRFSAERPKGSFSTLEIQRTEQGDSAMYLCASSRQGAMGETQYFGPGTRLLVL.

The chain has TRBV27 and TRBJ1-2, with a weak D call TRBD1 (6 bases). Trimming took off 5 bases at V and 5 bases at J, with 21 bases between the two ends. The CDR3 is 16 amino acids. CDR1 and CDR2 from the germline V gene are MNHEY and SMNVEV (reference sequence). The CDR3 DNA sequence: TGTGCCAGCAGTACGCAACCTTTACAGGGAAGGTATGGCTACACCTTC. This codes for CASSTQPLQGRYGYTF.

The genes are TRBV28 and TRBJ2-4, with 9 bases identical to TRBD2. Trimming took 2 bases from V and 0 from J; bases not matched to a gene: 11. Per germline, CDR1 MDHEN and CDR2 SYDVKM. This CDR3 has 19 amino acids. This CDR3 is CASSLLRLAEDIAKNIQYF. In nucleotides, the CDR3 is TGTGCCAGCAGTTTACTAAGACTAGCGGAAGATATAGCCAAAAACATTCAGTACTTC.

This chain uses TRBV19 with TRBJ2-7; unclear D gene. The CDR3 totals 14 residues. CDR1 is LNHDA, CDR2 SQIVND, per germline (reference sequence). Trimming left V 3 bases short and J 2 bases short, with 11 bases between. The CDR3 nucleotides are TGTGCCAGTAGTATGCTGGGCAGGACCTACGAGCAGTACTTC. Its protein is CASSMLGRTYEQYF. Supplemented by reference TRBV19 and TRBJ2-7, the full variable domain reads DGGITQSPKYLFRKEGQNVTLSCEQNLNHDAMYWYRQDPGQGLRLIYYSQIVNDFQKGDIAEGYSVSREKKESFPLTVTSAQKNPTAFYLCASSMLGRTYEQYFGPGTRLTVT.

The chain employs TRBV19 and TRBJ2-3; no reliable D call. The V end was cut by 4 bases, the J end by 6 bases, with 8 bases between. This CDR3 contains 12 residues. Germline V gene data show CDR1 as LNHDA and CDR2 as SQIVND (reference sequence). The CDR3 DNA follows: TGTGCCAGTAGTACCCCCGACGATACGCAGTATTTT. Amino acids: CASSTPDDTQYF.

This clone was detected only once. The chain uses TRBV4-3 and TRBJ2-5, with D uncertain. The CDR3 runs 14 residues. CDR1 and CDR2 from the germline V gene are LGHNA and YSLEER. V dropped 1 base and J dropped 5 bases, with 11 bases sitting between them. CDR3 bases: TGCGCCAGCAGCCAAGGTAGTCGTAGCGAGACCCAGTACTTC. Its translation is CASSQGSRSETQYF.

In the case of this clone: Other DNA sequences in the sample encode the same CDR3. This chain connects TRBV10-3 to TRBJ2-7, with TRBD2 as a possible D gene (6 bases). Trimming took 0 bases from V and 0 from J, leaving 6 bases between them. The CDR3 extends over 14 amino acids. Germline CDR1 is ENHRY and CDR2 is SYGVKD. The CDR3 reads CAISESGGSYEQYF. In DNA form, the CDR3 reads TGTGCCATCAGTGAGTCGGGGGGCTCCTACGAGCAGTACTTC.

The gene calls are TRBV7-3 and TRBJ2-1, with D hard to call. V gave up 5 bases and J gave up 8 bases, with 13 bases separating them. Germline-derived CDR1 and CDR2 are SGHTA and FQGTGA. The CDR3 has 13 amino acids. CDR3 DNA sequence: TGTGCCAGCAGCCAATGGGGTTACGATGAGCAGTTCTTC. Translating gives CASSQWGYDEQFF.

The chain combines TRBV11-2 with TRBJ1-5; no definite D call. Germline CDR1 and CDR2: SGHAT and FQNNGV. V dropped 5 bases and J dropped 0 bases, with 5 bases sitting between them. The CDR3 spans 13 residues. In DNA, the CDR3 is TGTGCCAGCAGCCAATATAGCAATCAGCCCCAGCATTTT. This translates into CASSQYSNQPQHF.

V and J are TRBV20-1 and TRBJ2-5; no clear D gene. Looked up from germline, CDR1 is DFQATT and CDR2 is SNEGSKA (reference sequence). CDR3 length equals 11 residues. V lost 5 bases and J lost 4, with 8 bases in between. The chain's CDR3 is CSALPAETQYF. DNA of the CDR3: TGCAGTGCTCTTCCCGCAGAGACCCAGTACTTC.

The chain is built from TRBV7-2 and TRBJ2-3, with D possibly being TRBD2 (5 bases). The CDR3 is 17 residues long. Per the germline V gene, CDR1 is SGHTA and CDR2 is FQGNSA. V gave up 4 bases and J gave up 4 bases, with 21 bases separating them. The CDR3 sequence is CASSSHVAFFPADTQYF. CDR3 nucleotide sequence: TGTGCCAGCAGCTCGCACGTAGCGTTCTTCCCCGCAGATACGCAGTATTTT.

The chain couples TRBV6-6 to TRBJ2-7, with a weak D call TRBD2 (5 bases). The V gene lost 6 bases and the J gene lost 2 bases, with 11 bases spanning the gap. CDR1 and CDR2 (germline): MNHNY, SVGAGI (reference sequence). The CDR3 length is 13 residues. The CDR3 coding sequence is TGTGCCAGCAGGGACCCTAGCACCTACGAGCAGTACTTC. As protein: CASRDPSTYEQYF.

The chain joins TRBV7-9 to TRBJ2-3; either TRBD1 or TRBD2 may fit D (5 bases each). Between the trimmed V and J ends, which lost 4 bases and 6 bases, there was a span of 17 bases. CDR1 is SEHNR, CDR2 FQNEAQ, per germline (reference sequence). This CDR3 has 15 residues. CDR3 DNA: TGTGCCAGCAGCTCTGGGGGACCTTTCCCGGATACGCAGTATTTT. This gives the protein CASSSGGPFPDTQYF.

The rearrangement joins TRBV28 to TRBJ1-2, with D unclear. With 3 bases removed from V and 4 bases from J, the gap between germline ends came to 6 bases. The V gene's germline CDR1 is MDHEN and CDR2 SYDVKM. The CDR3 has 12 residues. The chain's CDR3 is CASSFAPYGYTF. The CDR3 DNA follows: TGTGCCAGCAGTTTCGCCCCCTATGGCTACACCTTC.

The chain combines TRBV27 with TRBJ2-7, with 9 bases lining up with TRBD2. Germline V gene sequence: CDR1 MNHEY, CDR2 SMNVEV (reference sequence). CDR3 length: 18 residues. The trim removed 6 bases at V and 2 bases at J, leaving 17 bases unmatched. This CDR3 is CASRSTGLSGLATYEQYF. CDR3 sequence (DNA): TGTGCCAGCAGAAGTACGGGACTTTCTGGACTAGCGACCTACGAGCAGTACTTC.

V and J are TRBV9 and TRBJ2-2; D might be TRBD1 (5 bases). CDR3 length equals 13 residues. Germline CDR1 SGDLS, CDR2 YYNGEE. V was shortened by 3 bases and J by 4 bases, with 7 bases between the two germline ends. The CDR3 coding sequence is TGTGCCAGCAGCGAGGACACCACCGGGGAGCTGTTTTTT. Residues: CASSEDTTGELFF. The whole variable domain, remainder taken from reference TRBV9 and TRBJ2-2, is DSGVTQTPKHLITATGQRVTLRCSPRSGDLSVYWYQQSLDQGLQFLIQYYNGEERAKGNILERFSAQQFPDLHSELNLSSLELGDSALYFCASSEDTTGELFFGEGSRLTVL.

This rearrangement joins TRBV7-8 to TRBJ2-7; D might be TRBD2 (5 bases). The CDR3 is 12 residues long. Trimming pared 1 base from V and 5 bases from J, leaving 6 bases between. The germline gives CDR1 SGHVS, CDR2 FQNEAQ. This chain's CDR3 is CASSLVGDEQYF. The CDR3 bases are TGTGCCAGCAGCTTAGTGGGAGACGAGCAGTACTTC.

This rearrangement joins TRBV4-2 to TRBJ2-7; 10 nucleotides align to TRBD2. With V trimmed by 4 bases and J by 2 bases, 8 bases remained unmatched. CDR3 length equals 16 residues. Germline V CDR1 and CDR2: LGHNA, YNFKEQ. In DNA, the CDR3 is TGTGCCAGCAGCCCAGCTCCTAGCGGGGGAACCTACGAGCAGTACTTC. It codes for CASSPAPSGGTYEQYF.